The sequence of this T cell receptor beta chain was determined in a study of blood T cells in healthy people across ages. Overall study: In model experiments, template switching was able to capture about one barcoded beta molecule for every two T cells that were present. Study conclusions and caveats: Measured against age, TCR beta diversity per million T cells decreased in a roughly linear manner.

A word on this clonotype: Its antigen is unknown.

Per sample, no less than 6 micrograms of total RNA were extracted. Losses at the gene ends were 2 bases for V and 4 bases for J; bases not matched to a gene: 4. The CDR3 runs 15 residues. Germline-derived CDR1 and CDR2 are SNHLY and FYNNEI. For the second PCR, which ran for roughly 6 to 12 cycles, a sample-barcoded 5' primer and a J-beta primer mix were used. TCRdb recomputed calls from the 5' RACE reads with MiXCR, one row per CDR3 protein. This sample yields 1.5 million to 2 million distinct CDR3 sequences, of which roughly 30% are seen a single time; more than 6% belongs to the top ten. This TCR was sampled from a woman in her thirties in good health. Sample: blood. J is TRBJ2-1 and V is TRBV2, with TRBD2 matching over 8 bases. CDR3 sequence: CASSEYAGGYNEQFF. Written as DNA, the CDR3 is TGTGCCAGCAGTGAATACGCGGGGGGTTACAATGAGCAGTTCTTC.